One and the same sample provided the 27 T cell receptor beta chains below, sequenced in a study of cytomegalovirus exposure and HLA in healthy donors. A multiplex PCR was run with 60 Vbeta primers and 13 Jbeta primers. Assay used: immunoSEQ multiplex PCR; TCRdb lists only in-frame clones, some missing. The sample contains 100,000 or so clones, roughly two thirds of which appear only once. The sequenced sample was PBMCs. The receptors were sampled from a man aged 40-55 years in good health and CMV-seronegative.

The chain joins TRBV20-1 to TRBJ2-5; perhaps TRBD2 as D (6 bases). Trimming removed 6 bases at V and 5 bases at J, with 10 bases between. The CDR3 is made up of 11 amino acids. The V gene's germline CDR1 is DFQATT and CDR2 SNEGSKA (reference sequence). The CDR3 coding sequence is TGCAGTGCAGATGGGAGGGAGACCCAGTACTTC. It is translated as CSADGRETQYF.

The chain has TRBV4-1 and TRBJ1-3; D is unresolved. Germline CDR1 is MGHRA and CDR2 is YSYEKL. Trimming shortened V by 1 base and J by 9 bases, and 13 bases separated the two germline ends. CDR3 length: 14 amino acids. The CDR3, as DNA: TGCGCCAGCAGCCAAGTTGCCCTCAGTGCCACCATATATTTT. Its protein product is CASSQVALSATIYF.

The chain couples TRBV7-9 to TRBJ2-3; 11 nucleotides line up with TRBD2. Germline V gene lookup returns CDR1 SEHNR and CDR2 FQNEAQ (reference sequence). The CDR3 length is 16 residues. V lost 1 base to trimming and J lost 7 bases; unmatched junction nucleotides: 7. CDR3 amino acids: CASSLGASGGTNTQYF. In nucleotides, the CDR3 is TGTGCCAGCAGCTTAGGCGCTAGCGGGGGGACAAATACGCAGTATTTT.

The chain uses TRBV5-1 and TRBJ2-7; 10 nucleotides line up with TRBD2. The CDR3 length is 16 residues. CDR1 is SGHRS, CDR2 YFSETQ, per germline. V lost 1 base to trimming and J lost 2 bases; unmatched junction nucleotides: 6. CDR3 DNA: TGCGCCAGCAGCTTGCTGGCTAGCGGGGGAGCCTACGAGCAGTACTTC. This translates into CASSLLASGGAYEQYF.

Written as DNA, the CDR3 is TGTGCCAGCAGCTTGGGACTTGGCTTTACGCAGTATTTT. Translating it yields CASSLGLGFTQYF. The chain couples TRBV5-6 to TRBJ2-3; D remains unclear. The germline gives CDR1 SGHDT, CDR2 YYEEEE. V dropped 0 bases and J dropped 8 bases, with 10 bases sitting between them. CDR3 size: 13 residues.

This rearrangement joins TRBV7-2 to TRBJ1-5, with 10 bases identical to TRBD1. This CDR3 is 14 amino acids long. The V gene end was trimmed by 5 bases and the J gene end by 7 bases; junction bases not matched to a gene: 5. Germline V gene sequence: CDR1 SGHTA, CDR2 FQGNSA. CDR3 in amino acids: CASSDRGPGQPQHF. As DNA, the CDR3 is TGTGCCAGCAGCGACAGGGGGCCCGGGCAGCCCCAGCATTTT.

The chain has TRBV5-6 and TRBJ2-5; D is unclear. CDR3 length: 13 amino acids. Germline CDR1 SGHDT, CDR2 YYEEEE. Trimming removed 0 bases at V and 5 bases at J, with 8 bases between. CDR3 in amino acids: CASSLAVRETQYF. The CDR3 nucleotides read TGTGCCAGCAGCTTGGCTGTCCGGGAGACCCAGTACTTC.

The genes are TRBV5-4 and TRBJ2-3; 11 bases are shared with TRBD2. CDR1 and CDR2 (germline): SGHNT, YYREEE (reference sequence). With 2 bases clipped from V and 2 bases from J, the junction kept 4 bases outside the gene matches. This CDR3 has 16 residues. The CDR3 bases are TGTGCCAGCAGCTTCGGACTAGCGGGCCTCACAGATACGCAGTATTTT. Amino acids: CASSFGLAGLTDTQYF.

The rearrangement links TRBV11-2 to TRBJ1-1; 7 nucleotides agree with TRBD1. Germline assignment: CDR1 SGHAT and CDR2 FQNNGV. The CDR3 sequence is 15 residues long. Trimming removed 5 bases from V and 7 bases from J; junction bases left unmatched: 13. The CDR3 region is CASSPRDRKKLEAFF. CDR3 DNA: TGTGCCAGCAGCCCCCGGGACAGAAAGAAACTTGAAGCTTTCTTT.

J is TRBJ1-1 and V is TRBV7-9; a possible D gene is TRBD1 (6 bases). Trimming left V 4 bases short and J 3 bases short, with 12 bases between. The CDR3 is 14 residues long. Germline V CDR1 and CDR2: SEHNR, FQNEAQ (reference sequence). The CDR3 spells CASSSYRDYTEAFF. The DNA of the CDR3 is TGTGCCAGCAGCTCCTACAGGGATTACACTGAAGCTTTCTTT.

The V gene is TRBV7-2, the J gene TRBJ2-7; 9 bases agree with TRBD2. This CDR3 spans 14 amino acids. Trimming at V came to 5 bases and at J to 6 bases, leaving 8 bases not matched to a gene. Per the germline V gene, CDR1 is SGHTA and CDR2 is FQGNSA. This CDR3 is CASSLSGGPFEQYF. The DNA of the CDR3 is TGTGCCAGCAGCCTGAGCGGGGGGCCGTTCGAGCAGTACTTC.

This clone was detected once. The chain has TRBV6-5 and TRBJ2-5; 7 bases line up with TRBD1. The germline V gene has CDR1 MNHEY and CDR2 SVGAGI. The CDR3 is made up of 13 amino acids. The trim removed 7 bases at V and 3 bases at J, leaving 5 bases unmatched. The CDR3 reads CASTRQGEETQYF. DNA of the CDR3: TGTGCCAGCACTCGACAGGGAGAAGAGACCCAGTACTTC.

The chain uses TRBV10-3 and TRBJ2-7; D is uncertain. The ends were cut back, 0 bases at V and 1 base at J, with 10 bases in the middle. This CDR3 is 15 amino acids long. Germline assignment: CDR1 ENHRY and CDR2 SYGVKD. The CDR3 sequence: CAISESIARSYEQYF. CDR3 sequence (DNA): TGTGCCATCAGTGAGTCGATCGCGCGGTCCTACGAGCAGTACTTC.

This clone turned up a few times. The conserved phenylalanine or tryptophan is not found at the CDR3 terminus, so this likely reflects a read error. The DNA for the CDR3 is TGTGCCAGCAGTTTACAAAGCTATAGCAATCAGCCCCAGCATGTT. Protein product: CASSLQSYSNQPQHV. J is TRBJ1-5 and V is TRBV5-6; no clear D gene. CDR3 length: 15 amino acids. V gave up 5 bases and J gave up 0 bases, with 12 bases separating them. Germline lookup yields CDR1 SGHDT and CDR2 YYEEEE.

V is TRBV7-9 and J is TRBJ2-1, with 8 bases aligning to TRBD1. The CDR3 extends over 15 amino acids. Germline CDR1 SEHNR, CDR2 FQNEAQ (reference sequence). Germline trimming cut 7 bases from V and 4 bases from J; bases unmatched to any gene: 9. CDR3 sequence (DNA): TGTGCCAGCACCAAAACAGGGGGGAATTACAATGAGCAGTTCTTC. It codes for CASTKTGGNYNEQFF.

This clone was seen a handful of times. The CDR3 loop reads CASRLAPNSPLHF. In DNA form, the CDR3 reads TGTGCCAGCAGGTTGGCACCCAATTCACCCCTCCACTTT. The V and J genes are TRBV6-6 and TRBJ1-6; D is undetermined. Trimming took 6 bases from V and 7 from J, leaving 10 bases between them. The CDR3 runs to 13 residues. CDR1 is MNHNY and CDR2 is SVGAGI in the germline V gene (reference sequence).

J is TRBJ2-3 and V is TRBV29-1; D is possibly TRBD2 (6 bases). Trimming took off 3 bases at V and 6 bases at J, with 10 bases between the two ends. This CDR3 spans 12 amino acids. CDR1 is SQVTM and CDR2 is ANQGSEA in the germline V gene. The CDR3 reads CSVDPGEDTQYF. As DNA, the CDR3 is TGCAGCGTTGACCCGGGGGAGGATACGCAGTATTTT.

The CDR3 DNA is TGTGCCAGCAGCTCACTAGCGGGGGGGTCCTACAATGAGCAGTTCTTC. Its translation is CASSSLAGGSYNEQFF. V usage is TRBV5-4 and J usage is TRBJ2-1; 13 bases line up with TRBD2. The CDR3 is 16 residues long. V shed 3 bases and J 1 base; nucleotides not matched to a gene: 1. Germline loops: CDR1 SGHNT, CDR2 YYREEE (reference sequence).

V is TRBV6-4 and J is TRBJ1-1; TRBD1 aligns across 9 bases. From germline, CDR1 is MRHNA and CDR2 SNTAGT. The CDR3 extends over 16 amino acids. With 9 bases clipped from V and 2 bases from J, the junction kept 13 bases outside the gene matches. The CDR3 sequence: CARPWDRETSNTEAFF. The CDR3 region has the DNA TGTGCCAGGCCGTGGGACAGGGAGACGTCTAACACTGAAGCTTTCTTT.

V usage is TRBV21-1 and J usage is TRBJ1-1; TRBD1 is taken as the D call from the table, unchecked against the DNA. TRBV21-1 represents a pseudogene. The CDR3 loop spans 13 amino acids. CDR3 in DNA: TGTGCCATTCAGGGGGAAGGGAACACTGAAGCTTTCTTT. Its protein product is CAIQGEGNTEAFF.

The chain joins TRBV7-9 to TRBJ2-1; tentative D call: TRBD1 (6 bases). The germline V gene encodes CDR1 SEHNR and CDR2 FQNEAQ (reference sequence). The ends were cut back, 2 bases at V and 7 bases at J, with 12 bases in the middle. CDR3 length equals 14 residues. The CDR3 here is CASSLPYRENEQFF. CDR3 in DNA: TGTGCCAGCAGCTTACCCTACAGGGAGAATGAGCAGTTCTTC.

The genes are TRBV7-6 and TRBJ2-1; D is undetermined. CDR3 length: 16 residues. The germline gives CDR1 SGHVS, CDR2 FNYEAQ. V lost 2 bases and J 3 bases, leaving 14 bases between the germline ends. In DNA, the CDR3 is TGTGCCAGCAGCTTACAAGGCAGCGAGATCTACAATGAGCAGTTCTTC. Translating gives CASSLQGSEIYNEQFF.

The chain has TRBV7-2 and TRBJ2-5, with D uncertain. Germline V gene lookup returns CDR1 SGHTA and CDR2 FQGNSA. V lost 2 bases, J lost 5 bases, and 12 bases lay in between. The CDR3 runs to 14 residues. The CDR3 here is CASSLTTYVETQYF. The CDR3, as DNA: TGTGCCAGCAGCTTAACGACATACGTTGAGACCCAGTACTTC.

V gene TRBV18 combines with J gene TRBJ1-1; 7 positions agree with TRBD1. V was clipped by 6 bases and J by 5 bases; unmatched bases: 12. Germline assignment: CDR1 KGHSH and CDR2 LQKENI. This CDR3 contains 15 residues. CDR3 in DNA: TGTGCCAGCTCTCGTCTGCGAGGGGGCGAGACTGAAGCTTTCTTT. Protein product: CASSRLRGGETEAFF.

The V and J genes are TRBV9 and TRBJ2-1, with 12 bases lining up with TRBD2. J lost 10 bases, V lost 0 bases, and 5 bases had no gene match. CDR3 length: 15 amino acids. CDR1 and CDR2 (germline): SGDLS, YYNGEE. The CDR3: CASSVGLAGEWEQFF. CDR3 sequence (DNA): TGTGCCAGCAGCGTAGGACTAGCGGGGGAATGGGAGCAGTTCTTC. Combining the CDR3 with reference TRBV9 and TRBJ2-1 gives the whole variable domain DSGVTQTPKHLITATGQRVTLRCSPRSGDLSVYWYQQSLDQGLQFLIQYYNGEERAKGNILERFSAQQFPDLHSELNLSSLELGDSALYFCASSVGLAGEWEQFFGPGTRLTVL.

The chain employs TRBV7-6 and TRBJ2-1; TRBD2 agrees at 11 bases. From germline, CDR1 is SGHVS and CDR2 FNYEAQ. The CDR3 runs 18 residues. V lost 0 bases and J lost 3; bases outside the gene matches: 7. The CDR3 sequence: CASSLASWLAGGYNEQFF. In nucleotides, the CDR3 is TGTGCCAGCAGCTTAGCGTCGTGGCTAGCGGGGGGCTACAATGAGCAGTTCTTC. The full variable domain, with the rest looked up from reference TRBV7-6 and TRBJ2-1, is GAGVSQSPRYKVTKRGQDVALRCDPISGHVSLYWYRQALGQGPEFLTYFNYEAQQDKSGLPNDRFSAERPEGSISTLTIQRTEQRDSAMYRCASSLASWLAGGYNEQFFGPGTRLTVL.

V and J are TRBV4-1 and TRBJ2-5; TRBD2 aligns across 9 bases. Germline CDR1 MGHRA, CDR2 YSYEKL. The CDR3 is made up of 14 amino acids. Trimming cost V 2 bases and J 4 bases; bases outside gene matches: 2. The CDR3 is CASSQRRGGETQYF. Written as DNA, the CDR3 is TGCGCCAGCAGCCAAAGGCGGGGGGGAGAGACCCAGTACTTC.